The clone carrying this T cell receptor beta chain was observed many times. What it binds is unknown. Germline CDR1 DFQATT, CDR2 SNEGSKA (reference sequence). With V trimmed by 1 base and J by 0 bases, 4 bases remained unmatched. This CDR3 is built from 16 residues. This sample was taken from a study of T-cell memory formation after mild COVID-19. Study overall: TCR clusters largely stayed donor specific. Whole-study findings and limits: Among CD4+ contracting clones, most were CM and EM, and CD8+ ones EMRA. Memory from before infection featured some responding clones, which suggests cross-reactive memory joined.

TCR alpha and TCR beta cDNA libraries carrying sample barcodes and UMIs came from 5'RACE with constant-segment primers. TCRdb itself ran the 5' RACE reads through MiXCR, one entry per CDR3 protein. The table has some 46,000 distinct CDR3 sequences, 6% to 7% seen once. Sequencing was done on a sample of PBMCs or a T cell subset sorted from them (not recorded which). The V and J genes are TRBV20-1 and TRBJ1-3, with 9 nucleotides matching TRBD1. The receptor's source is an adult who had mild COVID-19 (a few samples of this study predate the infection). Cell type and time point are not known. The chain's CDR3 is CSARGGTGLSGNTIYF. The CDR3 bases are TGCAGTGCTAGAGGAGGGACAGGGCTCTCTGGAAACACCATATATTTT.